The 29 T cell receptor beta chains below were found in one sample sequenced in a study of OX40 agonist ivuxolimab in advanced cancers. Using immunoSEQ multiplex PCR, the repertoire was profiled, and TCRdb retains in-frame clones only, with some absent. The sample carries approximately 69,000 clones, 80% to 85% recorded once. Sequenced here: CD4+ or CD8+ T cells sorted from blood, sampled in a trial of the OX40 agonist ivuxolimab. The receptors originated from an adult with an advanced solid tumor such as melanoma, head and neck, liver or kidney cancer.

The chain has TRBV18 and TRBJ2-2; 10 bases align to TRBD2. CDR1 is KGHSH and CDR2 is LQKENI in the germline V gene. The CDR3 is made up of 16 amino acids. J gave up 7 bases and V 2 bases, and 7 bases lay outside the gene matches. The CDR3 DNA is TGTGCCAGCTCACCAGGGCTAGCGGGAGCCGGCGGGGAGCTGTTTTTT. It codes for CASSPGLAGAGGELFF.

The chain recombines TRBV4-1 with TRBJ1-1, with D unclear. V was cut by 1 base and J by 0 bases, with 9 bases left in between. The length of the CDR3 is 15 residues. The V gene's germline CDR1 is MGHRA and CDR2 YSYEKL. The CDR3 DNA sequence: TGCGCCAGCAGCCAAGTTAGGGAATTGAACACTGAAGCTTTCTTT. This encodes CASSQVRELNTEAFF.

The CDR3 here is CASSLSSRAAGYTF. The CDR3 DNA is TGCGCCAGCAGCTTGTCTTCCAGGGCTGCTGGCTACACCTTC. This sequence joins TRBV5-1 and TRBJ1-2, with a tentative D call TRBD1 (5 bases). Deletions cut 1 base from V and 7 bases from J, with 14 bases between. The germline CDR1 and CDR2 sequences are SGHRS and YFSETQ. The CDR3 runs to 14 residues. The entire variable domain, with the rest obtained from reference TRBV5-1 and TRBJ1-2, is as follows: KAGVTQTPRYLIKTRGQQVTLSCSPISGHRSVSWYQQTPGQGLQFLFEYFSETQRNKGNFPGRFSGRQFSNSRSEMNVSTLELGDSALYLCASSLSSRAAGYTFGSGTRLTVV.

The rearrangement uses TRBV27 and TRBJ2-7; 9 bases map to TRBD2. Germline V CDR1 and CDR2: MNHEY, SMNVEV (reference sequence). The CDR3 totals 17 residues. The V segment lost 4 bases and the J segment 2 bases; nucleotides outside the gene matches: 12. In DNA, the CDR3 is TGTGCCAGCAGTTATTGGACTAGCGCCCATCTACCCTACGAGCAGTACTTC. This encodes CASSYWTSAHLPYEQYF.

The CDR3 DNA reads as TGTGCCAGCAGCTCCGGGACAGTTAATGAAAAACTGTTTTTT. It yields the protein CASSSGTVNEKLFF. The chain uses TRBV28 and TRBJ1-4, with 7 positions matching TRBD1. Germline CDR1 MDHEN, CDR2 SYDVKM. V trimming: 6 bases; J trimming: 4 bases; junction bases outside the gene matches: 5. This CDR3 spans 14 amino acids.

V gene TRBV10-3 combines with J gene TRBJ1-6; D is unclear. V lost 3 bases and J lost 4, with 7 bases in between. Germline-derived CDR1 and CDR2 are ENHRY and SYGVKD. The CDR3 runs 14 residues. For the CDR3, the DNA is TGTGCCATCAGTGATTCAGTTTATAATTCACCCCTCCACTTT. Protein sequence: CAISDSVYNSPLHF.

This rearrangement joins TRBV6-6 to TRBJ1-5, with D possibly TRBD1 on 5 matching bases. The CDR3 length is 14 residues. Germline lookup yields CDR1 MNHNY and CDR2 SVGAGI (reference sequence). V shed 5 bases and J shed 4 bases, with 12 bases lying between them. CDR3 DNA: TGTGCCAGCAGTCCACGACAGCGAAATCAGCCCCAGCATTTT. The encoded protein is CASSPRQRNQPQHF.

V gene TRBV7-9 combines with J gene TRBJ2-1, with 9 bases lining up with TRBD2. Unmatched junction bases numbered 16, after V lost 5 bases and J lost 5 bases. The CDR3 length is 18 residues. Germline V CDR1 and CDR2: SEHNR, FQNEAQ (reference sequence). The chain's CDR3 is CASSDKDRLAGKHNEQFF. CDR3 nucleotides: TGTGCCAGCAGCGACAAGGACAGGCTAGCGGGAAAACACAATGAGCAGTTCTTC.

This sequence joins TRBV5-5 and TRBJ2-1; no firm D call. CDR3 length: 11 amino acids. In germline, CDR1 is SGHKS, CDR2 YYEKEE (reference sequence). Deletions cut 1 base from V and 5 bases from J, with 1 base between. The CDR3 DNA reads TGTGCCAGCAGCTTGAACAATGAGCAGTTCTTC. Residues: CASSLNNEQFF. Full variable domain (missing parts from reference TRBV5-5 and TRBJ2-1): DAGVTQSPTHLIKTRGQQVTLRCSPISGHKSVSWYQQVLGQGPQFIFQYYEKEERGRGNFPDRFSARQFPNYSSELNVNALLLGDSALYLCASSLNNEQFFGPGTRLTVL.

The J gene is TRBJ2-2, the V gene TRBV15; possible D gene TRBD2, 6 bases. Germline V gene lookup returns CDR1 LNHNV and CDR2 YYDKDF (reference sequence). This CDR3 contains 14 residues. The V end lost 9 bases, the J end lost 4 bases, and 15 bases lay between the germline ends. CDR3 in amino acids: CATSPGVTTGELFF. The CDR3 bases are TGTGCCACTTCGCCGGGAGTAACCACCGGGGAGCTGTTTTTT.

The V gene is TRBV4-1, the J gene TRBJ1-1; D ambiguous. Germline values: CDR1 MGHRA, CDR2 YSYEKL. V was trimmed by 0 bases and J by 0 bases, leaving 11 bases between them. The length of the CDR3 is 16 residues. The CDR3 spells CASSQDWGFMNTEAFF. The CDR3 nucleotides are TGCGCCAGCAGCCAAGATTGGGGATTCATGAACACTGAAGCTTTCTTT.

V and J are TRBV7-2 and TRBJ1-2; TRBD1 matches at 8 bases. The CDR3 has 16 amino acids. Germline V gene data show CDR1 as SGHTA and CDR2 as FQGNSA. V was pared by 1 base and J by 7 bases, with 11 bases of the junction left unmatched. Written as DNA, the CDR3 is TGTGCCAGCAGCTTAGTCCGGGGTCAGGGGGCGCCTGGCTACACCTTC. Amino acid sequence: CASSLVRGQGAPGYTF. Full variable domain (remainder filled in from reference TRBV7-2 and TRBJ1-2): GAGVSQSPSNKVTEKGKDVELRCDPISGHTALYWYRQSLGQGLEFLIYFQGNSAPDKSGLPSDRFSAERTGGSVSTLTIQRTQQEDSAVYLCASSLVRGQGAPGYTFGSGTRLTVV.

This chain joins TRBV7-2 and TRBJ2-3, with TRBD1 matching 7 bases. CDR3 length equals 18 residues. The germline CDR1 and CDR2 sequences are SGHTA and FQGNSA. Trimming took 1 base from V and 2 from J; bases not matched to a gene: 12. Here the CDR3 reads CASSLEWAGGPSTDTQYF. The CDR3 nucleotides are TGTGCCAGCAGCTTAGAGTGGGCAGGGGGTCCTTCCACAGATACGCAGTATTTT.

CDR3 sequence reads: CAGYSGTYLYEQYF. The CDR3 region has the DNA TGTGCCGGGTACTCCGGGACCTACCTTTACGAGCAGTACTTC. This sequence joins TRBV30 and TRBJ2-7; the D call may be TRBD1 or TRBD2 (5 bases each). Between the trimmed V and J ends, which lost 8 bases and 4 bases, there was a span of 21 bases. Germline values: CDR1 GTSNPN, CDR2 SVGIG (reference sequence). This CDR3 is 14 amino acids long.

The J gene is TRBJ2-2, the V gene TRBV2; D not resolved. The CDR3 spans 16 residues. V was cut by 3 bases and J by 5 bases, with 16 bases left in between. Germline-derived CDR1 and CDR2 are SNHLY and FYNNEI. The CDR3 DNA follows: TGTGCCAGCAGTGATGTAGGAGTCGCGAGGACCGGGGAGCTGTTTTTT. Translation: CASSDVGVARTGELFF.

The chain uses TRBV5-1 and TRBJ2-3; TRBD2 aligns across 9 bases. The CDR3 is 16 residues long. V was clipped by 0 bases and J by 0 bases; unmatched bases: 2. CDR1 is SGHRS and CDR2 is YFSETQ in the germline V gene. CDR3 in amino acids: CASSLGLAESTDTQYF. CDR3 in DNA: TGCGCCAGCAGCTTGGGACTAGCGGAAAGCACAGATACGCAGTATTTT.

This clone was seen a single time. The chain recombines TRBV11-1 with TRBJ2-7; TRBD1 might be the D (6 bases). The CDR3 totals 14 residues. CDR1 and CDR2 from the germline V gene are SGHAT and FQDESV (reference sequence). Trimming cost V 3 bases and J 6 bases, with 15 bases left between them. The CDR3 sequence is CASSFPQGFSEQYF. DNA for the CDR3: TGTGCCAGCAGCTTTCCCCAGGGGTTCTCCGAGCAGTACTTC.

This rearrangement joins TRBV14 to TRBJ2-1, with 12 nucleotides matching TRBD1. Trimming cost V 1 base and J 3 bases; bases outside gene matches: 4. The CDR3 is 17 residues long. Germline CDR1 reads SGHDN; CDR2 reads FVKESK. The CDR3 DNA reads TGTGCCAGCAGCCAAGCTTGGGACAGGGGGCTCTACAATGAGCAGTTCTTC. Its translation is CASSQAWDRGLYNEQFF.

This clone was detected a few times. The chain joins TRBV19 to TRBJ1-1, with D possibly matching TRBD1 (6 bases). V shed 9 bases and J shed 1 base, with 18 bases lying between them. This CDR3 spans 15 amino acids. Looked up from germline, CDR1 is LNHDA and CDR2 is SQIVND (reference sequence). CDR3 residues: CASSGDRRGNTEAFF. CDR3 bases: TGTGCCAGCTCAGGGGATAGGAGAGGGAACACTGAAGCTTTCTTT.

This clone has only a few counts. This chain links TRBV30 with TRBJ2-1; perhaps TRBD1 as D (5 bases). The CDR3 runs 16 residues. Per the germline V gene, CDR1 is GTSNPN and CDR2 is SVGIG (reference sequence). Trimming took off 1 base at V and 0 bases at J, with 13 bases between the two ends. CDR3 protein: CAWSGRAESSYNEQFF. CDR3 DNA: TGTGCCTGGAGTGGCAGGGCTGAGAGCTCCTACAATGAGCAGTTCTTC.

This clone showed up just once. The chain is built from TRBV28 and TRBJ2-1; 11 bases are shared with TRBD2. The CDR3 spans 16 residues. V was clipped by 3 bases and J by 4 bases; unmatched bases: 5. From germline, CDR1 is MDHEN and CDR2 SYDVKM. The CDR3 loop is CASSFTSGGGYNEQFF. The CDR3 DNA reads TGTGCCAGCAGTTTCACTAGCGGGGGAGGGTACAATGAGCAGTTCTTC.

CDR3 sequence (DNA): TGTGCCAGCAGCCAAGAAGAGGAGAGCGGCAACAAAAACATTCAGTACTTC. Translated, it gives CASSQEEESGNKNIQYF. The chain uses TRBV4-2 and TRBJ2-4; weak D call: TRBD2 (5 bases). The germline V gene has CDR1 LGHNA and CDR2 YNFKEQ. This CDR3 is 17 amino acids long. The V end lost 0 bases, the J end lost 3 bases, and 15 bases lay between the germline ends.

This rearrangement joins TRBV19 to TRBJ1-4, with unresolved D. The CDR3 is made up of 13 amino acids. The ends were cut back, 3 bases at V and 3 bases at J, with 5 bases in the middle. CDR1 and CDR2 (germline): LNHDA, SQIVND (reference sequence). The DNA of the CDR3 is TGTGCCAGTAGTATTCCCTCTAATGAAAAACTGTTTTTT. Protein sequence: CASSIPSNEKLFF.

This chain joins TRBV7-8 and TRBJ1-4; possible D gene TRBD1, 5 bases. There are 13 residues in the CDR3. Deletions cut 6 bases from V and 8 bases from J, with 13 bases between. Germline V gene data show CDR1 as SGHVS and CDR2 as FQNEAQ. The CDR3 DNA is TGTGCCAGCAGTTCCAGGGTGCGGGAAAAACTGTTTTTT. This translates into CASSSRVREKLFF.

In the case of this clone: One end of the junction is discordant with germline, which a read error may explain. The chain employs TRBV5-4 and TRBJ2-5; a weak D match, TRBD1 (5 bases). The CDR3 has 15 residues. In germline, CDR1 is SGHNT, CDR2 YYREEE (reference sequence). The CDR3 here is CASSLAPGNQEPQYF. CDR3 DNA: TGTGCCAGCAGCTTGGCCCCAGGGAACCAAGAGCCCCAGTACTTC.

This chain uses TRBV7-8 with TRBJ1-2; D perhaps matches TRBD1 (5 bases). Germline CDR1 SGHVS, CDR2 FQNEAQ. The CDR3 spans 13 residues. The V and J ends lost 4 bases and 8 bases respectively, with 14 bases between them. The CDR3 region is CASSSNKWGGYTF. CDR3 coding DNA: TGTGCCAGCAGCTCGAATAAATGGGGGGGCTACACCTTC.

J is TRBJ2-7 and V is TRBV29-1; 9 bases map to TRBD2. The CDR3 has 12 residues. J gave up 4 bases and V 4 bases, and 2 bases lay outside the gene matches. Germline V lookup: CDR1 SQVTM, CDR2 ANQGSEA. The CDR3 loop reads CSVVRGGYEQYF. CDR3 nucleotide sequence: TGCAGCGTTGTGCGGGGGGGATACGAGCAGTACTTC.

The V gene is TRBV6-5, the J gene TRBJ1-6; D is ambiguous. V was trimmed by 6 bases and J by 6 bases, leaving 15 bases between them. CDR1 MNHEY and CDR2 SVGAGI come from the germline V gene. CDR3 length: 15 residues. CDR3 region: CASSFAGGPNSPLHF. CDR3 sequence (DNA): TGTGCCAGCAGCTTTGCGGGCGGACCTAATTCACCCCTCCACTTT.

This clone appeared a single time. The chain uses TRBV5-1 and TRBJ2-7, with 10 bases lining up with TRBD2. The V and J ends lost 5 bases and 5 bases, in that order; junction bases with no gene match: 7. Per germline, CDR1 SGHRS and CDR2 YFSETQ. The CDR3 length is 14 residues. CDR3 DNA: TGCGCCAGCAGATCTCTAGCGGGAGTTAACGAGCAGTACTTC. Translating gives CASRSLAGVNEQYF.